The clone carrying this T cell receptor (beta chain) was seen at least ten times. The antigen remains undetermined. The sample comes from a study of T-cell reconstitution after alpha-beta-depleted transplantation in children. Molecular barcoding with unique molecular identifiers was used for the TCRbeta library. TCRdb independently ran MiXCR on the PCR reads; one entry per CDR3 protein. Of more than 200,000 distinct CDR3 sequences listed, roughly 25% are singletons. Study-level findings and limits: The authors attributed T-cell counts and diversity one year after transplant mostly to newly produced T cells. The origin of high day-60 TCRbeta diversity in some patients lay in surviving recipient T cells and thymic progenitors. The study reportedly traced alpha-beta T cells about two months after transplant to several hundred expanded graft clones.

The germline V and J ends were trimmed by 5 bases and 1 base, with 18 bases remaining between them. Germline CDR1 and CDR2: DFQATT and SNEGSKA (reference sequence). The CDR3 spans 15 residues. This TCR came from a girl aged 2-10 years with Fanconi anemia, due to receive a stem cell transplant. Material: PBMCs, obtained before TCRalphabeta/CD19-depleted stem cell transplant. The chain combines TRBV20-1 with TRBJ2-7, with D perhaps TRBD1 or TRBD2 (7 bases each). The CDR3 sequence is CSAWGGRTGSYEQYF. In nucleotides, the CDR3 is TGCAGTGCTTGGGGGGGGCGGACAGGTTCCTACGAGCAGTACTTC.